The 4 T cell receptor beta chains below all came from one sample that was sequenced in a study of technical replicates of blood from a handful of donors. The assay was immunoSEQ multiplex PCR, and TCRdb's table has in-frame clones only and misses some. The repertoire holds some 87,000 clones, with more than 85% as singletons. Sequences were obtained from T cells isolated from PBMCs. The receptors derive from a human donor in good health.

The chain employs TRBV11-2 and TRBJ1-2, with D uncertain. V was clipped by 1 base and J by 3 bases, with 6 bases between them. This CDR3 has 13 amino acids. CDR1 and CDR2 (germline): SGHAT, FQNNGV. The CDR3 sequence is CASSLGGYYGYTF. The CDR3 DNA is TGTGCCAGCAGCTTAGGAGGGTACTATGGCTACACCTTC.

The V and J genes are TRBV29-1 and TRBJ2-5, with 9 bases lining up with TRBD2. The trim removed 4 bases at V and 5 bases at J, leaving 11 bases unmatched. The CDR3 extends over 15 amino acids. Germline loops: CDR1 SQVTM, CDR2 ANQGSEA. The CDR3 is CSVVGAGGLMETQYF. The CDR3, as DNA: TGCAGCGTTGTTGGAGCGGGAGGCCTTATGGAGACCCAGTACTTC.

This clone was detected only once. CDR3 sequence: CASTSGEKFEKLFF. The CDR3 nucleotides read TGTGCCAGCACCTCTGGGGAGAAATTTGAAAAACTGTTTTTT. This chain joins TRBV6-6 and TRBJ1-4; no reliable D call. Between the trimmed V and J ends, which lost 7 bases and 7 bases, there was a span of 16 bases. The CDR3 contains 14 residues. Germline CDR1 reads MNHNY; CDR2 reads SVGAGI (reference sequence).

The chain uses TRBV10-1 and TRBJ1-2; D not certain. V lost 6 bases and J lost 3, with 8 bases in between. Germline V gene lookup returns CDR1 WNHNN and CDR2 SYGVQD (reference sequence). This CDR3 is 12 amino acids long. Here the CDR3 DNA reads TGCGCCAGCAGAGCCCGTTACTATGGCTACACCTTC. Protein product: CASRARYYGYTF.